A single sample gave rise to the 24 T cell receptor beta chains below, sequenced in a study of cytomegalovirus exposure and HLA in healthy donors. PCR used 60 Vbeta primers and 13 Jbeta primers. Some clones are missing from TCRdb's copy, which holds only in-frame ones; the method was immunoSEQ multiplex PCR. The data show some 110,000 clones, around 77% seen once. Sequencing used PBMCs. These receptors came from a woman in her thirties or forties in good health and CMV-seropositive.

CDR3 sequence reads: CSVQAGAATDTQYF. The CDR3 DNA follows: TGCAGCGTCCAAGCGGGAGCTGCGACAGATACGCAGTATTTT. The chain recombines TRBV29-1 with TRBJ2-3; the match to TRBD2 covers 8 bases. The CDR3 consists of 14 residues. Germline CDR1 and CDR2: SQVTM and ANQGSEA. V lost 6 bases and J lost 3; bases outside the gene matches: 8.

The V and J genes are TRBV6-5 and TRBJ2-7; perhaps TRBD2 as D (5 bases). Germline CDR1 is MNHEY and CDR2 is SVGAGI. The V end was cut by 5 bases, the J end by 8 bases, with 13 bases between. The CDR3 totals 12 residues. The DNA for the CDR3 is TGTGCCAGCAGTCCCCGGGATGGAAAGCAGTACTTC. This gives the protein CASSPRDGKQYF.

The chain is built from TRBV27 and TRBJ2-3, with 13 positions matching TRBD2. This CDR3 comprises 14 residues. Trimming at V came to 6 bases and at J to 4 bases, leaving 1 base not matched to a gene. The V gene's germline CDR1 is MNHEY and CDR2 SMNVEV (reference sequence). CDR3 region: CASSGLAGADTQYF. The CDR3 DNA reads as TGTGCCAGCAGCGGACTAGCGGGAGCAGATACGCAGTATTTT.

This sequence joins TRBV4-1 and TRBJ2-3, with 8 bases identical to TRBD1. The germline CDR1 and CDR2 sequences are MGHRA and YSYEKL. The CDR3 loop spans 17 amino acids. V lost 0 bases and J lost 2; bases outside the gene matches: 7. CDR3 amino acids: CASSQDRGQGPTDTQYF. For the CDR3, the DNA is TGCGCCAGCAGCCAAGATAGAGGACAGGGTCCCACAGATACGCAGTATTTT.

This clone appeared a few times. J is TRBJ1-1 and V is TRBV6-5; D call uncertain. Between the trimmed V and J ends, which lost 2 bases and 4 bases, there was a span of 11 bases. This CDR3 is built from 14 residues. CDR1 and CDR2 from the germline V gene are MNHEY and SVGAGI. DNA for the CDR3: TGTGCCAGCAGTTACGGGAGGATTTCCACTGAAGCTTTCTTT. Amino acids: CASSYGRISTEAFF.

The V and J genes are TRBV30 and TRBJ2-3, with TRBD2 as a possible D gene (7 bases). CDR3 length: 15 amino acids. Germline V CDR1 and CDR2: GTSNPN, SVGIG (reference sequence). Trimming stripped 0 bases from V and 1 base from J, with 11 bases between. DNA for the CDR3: TGTGCCTGGAGTGTAGGAGGGGGGGGCACAGATACGCAGTATTTT. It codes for CAWSVGGGGTDTQYF.

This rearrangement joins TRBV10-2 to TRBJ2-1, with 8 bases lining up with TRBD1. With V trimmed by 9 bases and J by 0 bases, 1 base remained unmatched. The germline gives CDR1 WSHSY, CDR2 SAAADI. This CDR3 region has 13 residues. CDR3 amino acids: CARDRASYNEQFF. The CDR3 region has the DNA TGCGCCAGGGACAGGGCCTCCTACAATGAGCAGTTCTTC.

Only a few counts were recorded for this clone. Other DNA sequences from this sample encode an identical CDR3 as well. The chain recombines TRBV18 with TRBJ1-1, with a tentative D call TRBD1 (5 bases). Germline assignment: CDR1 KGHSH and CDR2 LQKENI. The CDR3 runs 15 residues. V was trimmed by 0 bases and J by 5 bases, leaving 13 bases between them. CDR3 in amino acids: CASSPPSRGGTEAFF. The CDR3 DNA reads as TGTGCCAGCTCACCACCGTCAAGGGGAGGGACTGAAGCTTTCTTT.

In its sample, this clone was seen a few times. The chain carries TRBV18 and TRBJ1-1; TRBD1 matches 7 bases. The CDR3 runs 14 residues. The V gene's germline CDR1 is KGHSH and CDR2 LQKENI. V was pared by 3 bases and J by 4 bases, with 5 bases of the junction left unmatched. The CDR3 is CASSPQGGGTEAFF. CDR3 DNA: TGTGCCAGCTCACCCCAGGGGGGTGGCACTGAAGCTTTCTTT.

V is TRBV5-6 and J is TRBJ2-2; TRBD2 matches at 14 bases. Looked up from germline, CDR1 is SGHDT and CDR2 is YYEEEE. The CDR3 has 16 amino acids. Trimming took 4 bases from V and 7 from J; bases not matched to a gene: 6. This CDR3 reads CASSGTSGRYGGELFF. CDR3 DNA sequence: TGTGCCAGCAGCGGGACTAGCGGGAGATATGGCGGGGAGCTGTTTTTT. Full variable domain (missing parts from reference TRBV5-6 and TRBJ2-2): DAGVTQSPTHLIKTRGQQVTLRCSPKSGHDTVSWYQQALGQGPQFIFQYYEEEERQRGNFPDRFSGHQFPNYSSELNVNALLLGDSALYLCASSGTSGRYGGELFFGEGSRLTVL.

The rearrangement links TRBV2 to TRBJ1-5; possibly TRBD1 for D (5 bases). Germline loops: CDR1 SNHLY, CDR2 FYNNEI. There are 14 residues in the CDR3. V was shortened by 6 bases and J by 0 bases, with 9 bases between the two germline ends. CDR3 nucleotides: TGTGCCAGCAGCCGCGGGGGTAGCAATCAGCCCCAGCATTTT. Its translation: CASSRGGSNQPQHF.

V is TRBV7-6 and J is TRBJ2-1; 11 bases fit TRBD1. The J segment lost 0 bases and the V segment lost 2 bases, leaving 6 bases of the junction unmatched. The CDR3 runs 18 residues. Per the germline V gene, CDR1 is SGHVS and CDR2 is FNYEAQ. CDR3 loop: CASSLPGTGGGSYNEQFF. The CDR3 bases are TGTGCCAGCAGCTTACCCGGGACAGGGGGTGGCTCCTACAATGAGCAGTTCTTC.

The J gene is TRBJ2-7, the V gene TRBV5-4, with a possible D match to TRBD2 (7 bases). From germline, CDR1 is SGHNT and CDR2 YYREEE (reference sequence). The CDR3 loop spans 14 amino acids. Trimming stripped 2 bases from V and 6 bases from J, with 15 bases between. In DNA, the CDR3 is TGTGCCAGCAGCTTAGGGGCTCGGGGGGCCGAGCAGTACTTC. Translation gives CASSLGARGAEQYF.

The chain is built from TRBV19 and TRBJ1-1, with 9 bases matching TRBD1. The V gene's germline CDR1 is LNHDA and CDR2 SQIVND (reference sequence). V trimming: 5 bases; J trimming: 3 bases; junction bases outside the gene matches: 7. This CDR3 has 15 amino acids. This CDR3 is CASSLDRGKDTEAFF. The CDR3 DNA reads TGTGCCAGTAGTTTGGACAGGGGAAAAGACACTGAAGCTTTCTTT.

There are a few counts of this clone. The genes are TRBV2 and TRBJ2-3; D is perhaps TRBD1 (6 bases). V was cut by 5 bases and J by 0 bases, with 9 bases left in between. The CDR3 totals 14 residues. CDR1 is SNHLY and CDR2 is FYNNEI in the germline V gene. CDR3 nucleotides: TGTGCCAGCAGTCTACAGGGTAGCACAGATACGCAGTATTTT. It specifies CASSLQGSTDTQYF.

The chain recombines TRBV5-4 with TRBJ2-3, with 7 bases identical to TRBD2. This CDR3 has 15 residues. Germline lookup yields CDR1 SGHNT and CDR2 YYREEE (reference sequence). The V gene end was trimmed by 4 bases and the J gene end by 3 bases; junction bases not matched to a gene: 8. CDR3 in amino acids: CASSRTSAGTDTQYF. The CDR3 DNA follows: TGTGCCAGCAGCAGGACTAGTGCCGGAACAGATACGCAGTATTTT.

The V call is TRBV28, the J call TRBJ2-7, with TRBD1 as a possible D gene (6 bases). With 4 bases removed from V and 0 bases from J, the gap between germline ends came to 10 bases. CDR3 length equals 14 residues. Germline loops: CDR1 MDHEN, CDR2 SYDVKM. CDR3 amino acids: CASSSPGVSYEQYF. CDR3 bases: TGTGCCAGCAGTTCGCCAGGGGTCTCCTACGAGCAGTACTTC.

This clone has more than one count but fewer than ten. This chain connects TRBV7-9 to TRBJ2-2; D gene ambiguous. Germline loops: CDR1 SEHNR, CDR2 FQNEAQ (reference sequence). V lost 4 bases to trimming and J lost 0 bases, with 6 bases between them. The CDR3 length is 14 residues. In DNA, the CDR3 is TGTGCCAGCAGCTACCCGGCGAACACCGGGGAGCTGTTTTTT. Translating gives CASSYPANTGELFF.

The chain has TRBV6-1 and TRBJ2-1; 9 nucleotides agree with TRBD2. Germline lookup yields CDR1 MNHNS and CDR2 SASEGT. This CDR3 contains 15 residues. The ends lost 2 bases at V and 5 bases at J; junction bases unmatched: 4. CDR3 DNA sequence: TGTGCCAGCAGTGAATGGCGGGAGGGGGACAATGAGCAGTTCTTC. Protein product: CASSEWREGDNEQFF.

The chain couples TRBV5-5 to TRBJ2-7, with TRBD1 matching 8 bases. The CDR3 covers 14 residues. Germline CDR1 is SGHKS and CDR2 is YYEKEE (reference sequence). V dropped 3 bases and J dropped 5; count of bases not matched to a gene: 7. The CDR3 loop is CASSYGTGLDEQYF. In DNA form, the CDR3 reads TGTGCCAGCAGCTACGGGACAGGCCTGGACGAGCAGTACTTC.

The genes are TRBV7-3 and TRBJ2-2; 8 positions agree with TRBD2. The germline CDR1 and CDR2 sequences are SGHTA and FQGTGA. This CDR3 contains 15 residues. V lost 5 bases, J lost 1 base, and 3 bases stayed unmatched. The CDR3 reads CASSPTSGNTGELFF. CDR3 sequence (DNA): TGTGCCAGCAGCCCAACTAGCGGGAACACCGGGGAGCTGTTTTTT.

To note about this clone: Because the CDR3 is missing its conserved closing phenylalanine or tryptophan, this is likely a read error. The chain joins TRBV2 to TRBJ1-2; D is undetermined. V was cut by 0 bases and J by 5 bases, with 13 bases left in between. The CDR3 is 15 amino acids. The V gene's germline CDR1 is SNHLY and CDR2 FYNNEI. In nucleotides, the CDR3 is TGTGCCAGCAGTGAAGCGCTTGAGGGATGGTATGGCTACACCCTC. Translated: CASSEALEGWYGYTL.

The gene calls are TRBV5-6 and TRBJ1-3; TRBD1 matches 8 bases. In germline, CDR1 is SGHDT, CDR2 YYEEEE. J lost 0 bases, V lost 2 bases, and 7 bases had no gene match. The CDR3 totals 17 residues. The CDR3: CASSLSGGRYSGNTIYF. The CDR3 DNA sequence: TGTGCCAGCAGCTTATCAGGGGGCCGATACTCTGGAAACACCATATATTTT.

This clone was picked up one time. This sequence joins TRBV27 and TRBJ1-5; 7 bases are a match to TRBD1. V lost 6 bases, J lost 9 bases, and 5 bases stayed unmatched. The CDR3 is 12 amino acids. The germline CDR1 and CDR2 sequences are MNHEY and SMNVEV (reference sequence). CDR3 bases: TGTGCCAGCAGCCCAGGGGGATGGCCCCAGCATTTT. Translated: CASSPGGWPQHF.